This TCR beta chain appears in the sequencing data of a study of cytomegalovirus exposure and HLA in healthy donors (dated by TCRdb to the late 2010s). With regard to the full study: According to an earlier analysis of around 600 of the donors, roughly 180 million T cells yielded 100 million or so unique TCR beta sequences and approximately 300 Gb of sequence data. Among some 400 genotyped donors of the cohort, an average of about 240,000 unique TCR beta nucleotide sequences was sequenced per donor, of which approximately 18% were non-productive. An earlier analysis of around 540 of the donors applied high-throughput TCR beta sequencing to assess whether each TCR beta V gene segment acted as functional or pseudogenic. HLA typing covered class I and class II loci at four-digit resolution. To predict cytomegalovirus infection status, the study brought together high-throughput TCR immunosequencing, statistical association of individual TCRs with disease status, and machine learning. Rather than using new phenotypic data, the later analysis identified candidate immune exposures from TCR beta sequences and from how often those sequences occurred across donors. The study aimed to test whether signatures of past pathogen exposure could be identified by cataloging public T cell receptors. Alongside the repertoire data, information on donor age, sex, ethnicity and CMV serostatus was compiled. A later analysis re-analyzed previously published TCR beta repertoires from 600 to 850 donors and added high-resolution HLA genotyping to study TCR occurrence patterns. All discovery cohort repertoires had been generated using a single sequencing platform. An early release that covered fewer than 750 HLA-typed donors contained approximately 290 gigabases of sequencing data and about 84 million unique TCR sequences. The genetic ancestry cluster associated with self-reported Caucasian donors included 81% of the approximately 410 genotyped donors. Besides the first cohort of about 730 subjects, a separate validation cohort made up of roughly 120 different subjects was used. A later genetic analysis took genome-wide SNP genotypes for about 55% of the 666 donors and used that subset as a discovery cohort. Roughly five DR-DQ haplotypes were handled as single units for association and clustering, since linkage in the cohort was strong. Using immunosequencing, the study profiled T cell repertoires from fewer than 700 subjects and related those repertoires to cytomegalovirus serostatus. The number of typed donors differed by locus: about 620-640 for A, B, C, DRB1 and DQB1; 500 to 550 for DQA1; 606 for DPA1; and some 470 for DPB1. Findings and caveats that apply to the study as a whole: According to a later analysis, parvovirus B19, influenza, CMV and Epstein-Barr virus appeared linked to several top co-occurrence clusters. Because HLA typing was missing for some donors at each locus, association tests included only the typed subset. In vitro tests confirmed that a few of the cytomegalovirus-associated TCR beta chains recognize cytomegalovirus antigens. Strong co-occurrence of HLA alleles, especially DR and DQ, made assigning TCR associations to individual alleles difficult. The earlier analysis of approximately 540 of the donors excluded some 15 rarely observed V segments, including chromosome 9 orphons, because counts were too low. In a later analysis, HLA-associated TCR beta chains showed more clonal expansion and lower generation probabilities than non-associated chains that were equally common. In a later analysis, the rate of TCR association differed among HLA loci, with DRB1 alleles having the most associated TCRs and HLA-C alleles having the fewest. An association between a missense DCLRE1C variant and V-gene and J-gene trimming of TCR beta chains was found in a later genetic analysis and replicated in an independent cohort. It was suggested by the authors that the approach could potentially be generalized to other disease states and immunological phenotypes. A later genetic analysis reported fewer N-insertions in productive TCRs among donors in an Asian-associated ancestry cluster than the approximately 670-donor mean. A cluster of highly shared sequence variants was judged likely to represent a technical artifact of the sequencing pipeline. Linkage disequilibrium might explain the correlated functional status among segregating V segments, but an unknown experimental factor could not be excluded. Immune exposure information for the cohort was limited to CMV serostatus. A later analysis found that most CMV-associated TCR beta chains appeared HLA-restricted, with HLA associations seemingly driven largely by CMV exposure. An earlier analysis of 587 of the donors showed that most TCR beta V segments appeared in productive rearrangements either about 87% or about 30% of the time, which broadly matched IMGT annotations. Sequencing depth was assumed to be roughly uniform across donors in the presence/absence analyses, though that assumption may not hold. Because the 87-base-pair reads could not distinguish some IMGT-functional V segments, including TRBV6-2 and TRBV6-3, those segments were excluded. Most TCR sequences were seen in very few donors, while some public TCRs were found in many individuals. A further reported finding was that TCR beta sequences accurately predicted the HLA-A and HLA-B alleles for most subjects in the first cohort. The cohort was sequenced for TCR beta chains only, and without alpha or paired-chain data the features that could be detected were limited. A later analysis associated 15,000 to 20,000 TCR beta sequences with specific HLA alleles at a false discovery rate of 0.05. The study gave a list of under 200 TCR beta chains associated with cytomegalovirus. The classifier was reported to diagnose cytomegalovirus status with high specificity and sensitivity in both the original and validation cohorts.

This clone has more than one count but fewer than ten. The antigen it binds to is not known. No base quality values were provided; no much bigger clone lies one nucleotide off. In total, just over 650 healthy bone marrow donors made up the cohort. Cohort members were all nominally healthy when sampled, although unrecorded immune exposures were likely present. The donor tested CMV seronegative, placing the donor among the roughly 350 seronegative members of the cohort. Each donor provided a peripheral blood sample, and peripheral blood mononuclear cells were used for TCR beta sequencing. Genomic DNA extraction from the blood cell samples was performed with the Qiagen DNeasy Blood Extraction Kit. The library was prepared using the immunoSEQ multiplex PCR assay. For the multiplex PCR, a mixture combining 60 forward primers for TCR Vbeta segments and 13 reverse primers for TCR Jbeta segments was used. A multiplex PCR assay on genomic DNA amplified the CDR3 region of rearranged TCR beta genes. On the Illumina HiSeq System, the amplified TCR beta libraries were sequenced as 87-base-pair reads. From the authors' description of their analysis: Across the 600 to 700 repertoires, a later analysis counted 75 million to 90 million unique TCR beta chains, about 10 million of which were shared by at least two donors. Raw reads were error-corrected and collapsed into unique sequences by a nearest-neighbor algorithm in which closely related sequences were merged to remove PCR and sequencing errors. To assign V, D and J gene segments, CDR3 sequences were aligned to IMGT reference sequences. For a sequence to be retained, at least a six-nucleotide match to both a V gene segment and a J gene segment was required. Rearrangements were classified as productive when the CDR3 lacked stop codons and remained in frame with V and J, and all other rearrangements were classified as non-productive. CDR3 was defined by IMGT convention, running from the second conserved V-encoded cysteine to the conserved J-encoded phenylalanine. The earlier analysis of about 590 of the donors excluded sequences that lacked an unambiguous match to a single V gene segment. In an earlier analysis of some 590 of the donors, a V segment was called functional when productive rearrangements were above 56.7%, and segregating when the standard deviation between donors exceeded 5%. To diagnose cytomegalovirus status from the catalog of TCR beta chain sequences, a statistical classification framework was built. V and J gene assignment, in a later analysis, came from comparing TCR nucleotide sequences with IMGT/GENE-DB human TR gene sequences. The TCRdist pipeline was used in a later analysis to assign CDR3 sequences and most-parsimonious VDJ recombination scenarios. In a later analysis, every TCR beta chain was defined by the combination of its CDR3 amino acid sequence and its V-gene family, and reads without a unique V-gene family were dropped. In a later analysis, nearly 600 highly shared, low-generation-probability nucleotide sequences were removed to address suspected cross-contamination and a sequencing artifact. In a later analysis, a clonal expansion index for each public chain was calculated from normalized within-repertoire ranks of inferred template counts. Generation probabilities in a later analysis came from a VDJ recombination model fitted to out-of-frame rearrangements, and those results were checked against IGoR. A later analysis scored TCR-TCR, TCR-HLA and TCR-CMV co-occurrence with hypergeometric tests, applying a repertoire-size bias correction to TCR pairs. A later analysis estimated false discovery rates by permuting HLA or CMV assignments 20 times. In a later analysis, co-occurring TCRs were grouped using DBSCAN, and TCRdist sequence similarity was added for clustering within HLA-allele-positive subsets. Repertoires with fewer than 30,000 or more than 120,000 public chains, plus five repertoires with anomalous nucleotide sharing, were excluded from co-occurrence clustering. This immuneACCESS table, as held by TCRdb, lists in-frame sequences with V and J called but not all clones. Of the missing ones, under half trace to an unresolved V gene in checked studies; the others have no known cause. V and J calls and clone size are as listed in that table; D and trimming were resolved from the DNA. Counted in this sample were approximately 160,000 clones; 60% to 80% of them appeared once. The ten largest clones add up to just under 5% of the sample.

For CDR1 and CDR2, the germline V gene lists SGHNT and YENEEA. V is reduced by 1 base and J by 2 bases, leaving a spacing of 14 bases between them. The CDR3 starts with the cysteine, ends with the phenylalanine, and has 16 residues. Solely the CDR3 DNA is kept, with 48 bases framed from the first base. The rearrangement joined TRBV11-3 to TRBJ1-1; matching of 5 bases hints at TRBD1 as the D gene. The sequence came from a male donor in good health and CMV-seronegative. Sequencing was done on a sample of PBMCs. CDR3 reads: CASSLGGRAINTEAFF. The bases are TGTGCCAGCAGCTTAGGTGGCAGGGCTATCAACACTGAAGCTTTCTTT.